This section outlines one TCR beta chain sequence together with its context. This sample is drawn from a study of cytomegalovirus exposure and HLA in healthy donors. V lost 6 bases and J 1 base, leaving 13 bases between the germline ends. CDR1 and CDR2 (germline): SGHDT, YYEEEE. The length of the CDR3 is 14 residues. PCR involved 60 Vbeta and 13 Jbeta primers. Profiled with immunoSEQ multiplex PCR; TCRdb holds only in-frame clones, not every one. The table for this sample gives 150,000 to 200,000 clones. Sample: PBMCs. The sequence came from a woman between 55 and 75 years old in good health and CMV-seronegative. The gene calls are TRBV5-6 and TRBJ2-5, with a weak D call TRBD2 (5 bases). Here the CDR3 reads CASKLTGIQETQYF. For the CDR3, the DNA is TGTGCCAGCAAGCTGACCGGGATCCAAGAGACCCAGTACTTC.